The clone carrying this TCR beta chain was observed a handful of times. Germline lookup yields CDR1 PRHDT and CDR2 FYEKMQ (reference sequence). With V trimmed by 5 bases and J by 4 bases, 16 bases remained unmatched. The CDR3 is 18 residues long. The data stem from a study of blood T cells in healthy people across ages. A sample-barcoded 5' primer and a J-beta primer mix were used in a second PCR of roughly 7 to 11 cycles. Via MiXCR, TCRdb re-called the 5' RACE reads, giving one row per CDR3 protein. The sample shows about 1.8 million distinct CDR3 sequences, around half of them seen only once. The rearrangement joins TRBV13 to TRBJ2-5, with TRBD1 matching over 10 bases. Sequencing used blood. The origin of this receptor is a middle-aged woman in good health. The CDR3 sequence: CASSPSPDGGQGRETQYF. DNA for the CDR3: TGTGCCAGCAGCCCTAGCCCGGATGGGGGACAGGGGCGAGAGACCCAGTACTTC.